The T cell receptor (beta chain) described here comes from a study of blood T cell repertoires in COVID-19. At the level of the study: Samples taken during acute and convalescent COVID-19 were collected in the United States, Italy and Spain.

The authors' processing: From reference gene primer amplification, estimates of nucleated cell counts were derived. Sequencing was performed with immunoSEQ multiplex PCR; in TCRdb, only in-frame clones are kept and a portion is missing. D and trimming were read from the DNA, whereas the V and J calls and clone size are those reported in that table. The repertoire consists of around 90,000 clones, with approximately 78% occurring once and the leading ten covering about an eighth. CDR3 size: 13 residues. V lost 1 base to trimming and J lost 3 bases, with 4 bases between them. CDR1 is SGDLS, CDR2 YYNGEE, per germline.

The rearrangement uses TRBV9 and TRBJ2-2; D not resolved. This receptor was identified in a human donor in a cohort sampled during active COVID-19. The sequenced material came from peripheral blood. The CDR3 sequence: CASSVLYTGELFF. The CDR3 DNA follows: TGTGCCAGCAGCGTACTATACACCGGGGAGCTGTTTTTT.